This T cell receptor beta chain was sequenced for a study of blood T cell repertoires in COVID-19. Study-level information: The study drew acute and convalescent COVID-19 samples from the United States, Italy and Spain. Sources were T cells, B-cell-depleted T cells, or PBMCs; the material itself was cDNA or gDNA.

In the original processing: It was from reference gene primer amplification that nucleated cell counts were estimated. Assay: immunoSEQ multiplex PCR; the TCRdb copy retains only in-frame clones and omits some. V and J calls and clone size come straight from that table; D and trimming were deduced from the DNA. The top ten hold around 7% of the sample, which has 100,000 or so clones, 82% seen once. The CDR3 covers 18 residues. The sequence came from a man aged 45-60 years with active or convalescent COVID-19. The genes are TRBV12-2 and TRBJ2-1; the listed D gene, TRBD1, was not tested against the DNA. TRBV12-2 constitutes a pseudogene. Sequencing was carried out using peripheral blood. This CDR3 reads CASRFWPGQGNESNEQFF. CDR3 DNA sequence: TGTGCAAGTCGCTTCTGGCCGGGCCAGGGGAATGAATCCAATGAGCAGTTCTTC.